Listed below are T cell receptor beta chains from one sample, sequenced in a study of blood T cell dynamics during melanoma immunotherapy. Only in-frame clones appear in the TCRdb table, and some are missing; sequencing was by immunoSEQ multiplex PCR. Among about 14,000 clones, approximately 90% were seen once, and the ten largest hold less than 6%. Sequenced here: blood, sampled from a patient treated with checkpoint blockade. Receptor source: a human donor with melanoma. Each CDR3 is given with its conserved first and last residue. Fields, in order: D gene, clone size, J gene, V gene, CDR3 DNA, CDR3 protein. D genes are given only for firm matches. Not all rows give a size; the values are once, few, many and, for expanded clones, a class.

D: TRBD2
size: NA
J: TRBJ2-1
V: TRBV7-3
DNA: TGTGCCAGCAGCTCAGGACTAGCGGGGAGGGGCAATGAGCAGTTCTTC
CDR3: CASSSGLAGRGNEQFF

D: TRBD2
size: medium-sized
J: TRBJ2-5
V: TRBV9
DNA: TGTGCCAGCAGCGTTAGCGGGAGGGCCTCGGAGACCCAGTACTTC
CDR3: CASSVSGRASETQYF

D: TRBD1
size: NA
J: TRBJ2-7
V: TRBV18
DNA: TGTGCCAGCTCACCCGGGACAGAGCGGTACGAGCAGTACTTC
CDR3: CASSPGTERYEQYF

D: NA
size: NA
J: TRBJ2-3
V: TRBV12-1
DNA: TGTGCCAGCAGCTTTGGGAGGGGGGACCACACAGATACGCAGTATTTT
CDR3: CASSFGRGDHTDTQYF

D: TRBD2
size: NA
J: TRBJ2-3
V: TRBV9
DNA: TGTGCCAGCAGCGTAGAAGTAGCGGGAGTCCTGGATACGCAGTATTTT
CDR3: CASSVEVAGVLDTQYF

D: NA
size: few
J: TRBJ1-1
V: TRBV6-1
DNA: TGTGCCAGCAGTGAAAATCCCCAGGCGAACACTGAAGCTTTCTTT
CDR3: CASSENPQANTEAFF

D: NA
size: NA
J: TRBJ1-5
V: TRBV11-2
DNA: TGTGCCAGCAGCTTACGGGGTTATAGCAATCAGCCCCAGCATTTT
CDR3: CASSLRGYSNQPQHF

D: TRBD1
size: NA
J: TRBJ1-2
V: TRBV7-2
DNA: TGTGCCAGCAGCCGGACAGGGTCGCGAGGCTACACCTTC
CDR3: CASSRTGSRGYTF

D: NA
size: NA
J: TRBJ1-1
V: TRBV19
DNA: TGTGCCAGTAGTATAGATTCGGACACTGAAGCTTTCTTT
CDR3: CASSIDSDTEAFF

D: NA
size: NA
J: TRBJ1-4
V: TRBV19
DNA: TGTGCCAGTAGCCGGACAGCAACTAATGAAAAACTGTTTTTT
CDR3: CASSRTATNEKLFF

D: NA
size: NA
J: TRBJ1-5
V: TRBV30
DNA: TGTGCCTGGAGGTCCGGGGGTCTCGATCAGCCCCAGCATTTT
CDR3: CAWRSGGLDQPQHF

D: TRBD1
size: NA
J: TRBJ1-2
V: TRBV28
DNA: TGTGCCAGCAGTTCAGGGACAGAAATCTATGGCTACACCTTC
CDR3: CASSSGTEIYGYTF

D: TRBD1
size: NA
J: TRBJ1-6
V: TRBV27
DNA: TGTGCCAGCAGTTTACAGGGGGCAGTCCATAATTCACCCCTCCACTTT
CDR3: CASSLQGAVHNSPLHF

D: NA
size: NA
J: TRBJ1-4
V: TRBV4-3
DNA: TGCGCCAGCAGCCAAGACCGGGTTGGTAATGAAAAACTGTTTTTT
CDR3: CASSQDRVGNEKLFF

D: TRBD1
size: NA
J: TRBJ1-3
V: TRBV5-6
DNA: TGTGCCAGCAGCTTGCAGGGGGCTGCTGGAAACACCATATATTTT
CDR3: CASSLQGAAGNTIYF

D: NA
size: NA
J: TRBJ1-5
V: TRBV2
DNA: TGTGCCAGCAGTGTTGAGGCAGGTATTAATCAGCCCCAGCATTTT
CDR3: CASSVEAGINQPQHF

D: TRBD1
size: NA
J: TRBJ1-6
V: TRBV6-5
DNA: TGTGCCAGCAGTTCCGGACAGGCCCCTTCACCCCTCCACTTT
CDR3: CASSSGQAPSPLHF

D: TRBD2
size: NA
J: TRBJ2-2
V: TRBV19
DNA: TGTGCCAGTAGCTTTTTTAGACTAGCGGGAGGGCCGATAAGAACCGGGGAGCTGTTTTTT
CDR3: CASSFFRLAGGPIRTGELFF

D: NA
size: NA
J: TRBJ1-2
V: TRBV18
DNA: TGTGCCAGCTCACACCCCCTAGACAACGATAACTATGGCTACACCTTC
CDR3: CASSHPLDNDNYGYTF

D: TRBD1
size: NA
J: TRBJ1-6
V: TRBV5-1
DNA: TGCGCCAGCAGCTTGAGAGGACAGGCAAATAATTCACCCCTCCACTTT
CDR3: CASSLRGQANNSPLHF

D: TRBD1
size: NA
J: TRBJ1-4
V: TRBV4-2
DNA: TGTGCCAGCAGCTCAGGGACAGCCGAAAAACTGTTTTTT
CDR3: CASSSGTAEKLFF

D: TRBD2
size: NA
J: TRBJ2-7
V: TRBV6-4
DNA: TGTGCCAGCAGTTCCCCGGGACTAGTCTCCTACGAGCAGTACTTC
CDR3: CASSSPGLVSYEQYF

D: NA
size: NA
J: TRBJ1-1
V: TRBV5-1
DNA: TGCGCCAGCAGCTCATTCATGGGGACTGAAGCTTTCTTT
CDR3: CASSSFMGTEAFF

D: NA
size: NA
J: TRBJ2-6
V: TRBV7-2
DNA: TGTGCCAGCAGCCGGGGAGTATCAGGGGCTCCTGGGGCCAACGTCCTGACTTTC
CDR3: CASSRGVSGAPGANVLTF

D: NA
size: NA
J: TRBJ2-2
V: TRBV27
DNA: TGTGCCAGGACGGTTAAGAACACCGGGGAGCTGTTTTTT
CDR3: CARTVKNTGELFF

D: NA
size: NA
J: TRBJ1-2
V: TRBV5-5
DNA: TGTGCCAGCAGCTTATGGGAGGACAATGGCTACACCTTC
CDR3: CASSLWEDNGYTF

D: NA
size: NA
J: TRBJ2-1
V: TRBV7-9
DNA: TGTGCCAGCACAGGGACAGAGCAGTTCTTC
CDR3: CASTGTEQFF

D: TRBD2
size: NA
J: TRBJ2-2
V: TRBV9
DNA: TGTGCCAGCAGCCCGACTAGCGGGGTAACCGGGGAGCTGTTTTTT
CDR3: CASSPTSGVTGELFF

D: NA
size: NA
J: TRBJ2-5
V: TRBV27
DNA: TGTGCCAGCAGTTTGAACAGGGTTGAGACCCAGTACTTC
CDR3: CASSLNRVETQYF

D: NA
size: NA
J: TRBJ2-2
V: TRBV7-9
DNA: TGTGCCAGCAGCAGGGCTACCGGGGAGCTGTTTTTT
CDR3: CASSRATGELFF

D: NA
size: NA
J: TRBJ1-5
V: TRBV12-5
DNA: TGTGCTAGTGGTTGGAGGGGGAATGTCAATCAGCCCCAGCATTTT
CDR3: CASGWRGNVNQPQHF

D: NA
size: NA
J: TRBJ2-2
V: TRBV9
DNA: TGTGCCAGCAGCGTAGCGGCTCCGGGGACCGGGGAGCTGTTTTTT
CDR3: CASSVAAPGTGELFF

D: NA
size: NA
J: TRBJ2-6
V: TRBV27
DNA: TGTGCCAGCAGTTCCGGTCGGTGGGCCCGTCTTTCCGGGGCCAACGTCCTGACTTTC
CDR3: CASSSGRWARLSGANVLTF

D: NA
size: NA
J: TRBJ2-2
V: TRBV2
DNA: TGTGCCAGCGCCCGGGACTTCTCCGGGGAGCTGTTTTTT
CDR3: CASARDFSGELFF

D: NA
size: NA
J: TRBJ2-7
V: TRBV11-2
DNA: TGTGCCAGCAGCTTAAACCCCGCAGCAGGGGAGCAGTACTTC
CDR3: CASSLNPAAGEQYF

D: TRBD2
size: NA
J: TRBJ2-7
V: TRBV11-2
DNA: TGTGCCAGCAGCATACTAGCGGGAGCTTCATACGAGCAGTACTTC
CDR3: CASSILAGASYEQYF

D: NA
size: NA
J: TRBJ2-3
V: TRBV7-2
DNA: TGTGCCAGCAGCCGCCCCCTCAGCGGTACGCAGTATTTT
CDR3: CASSRPLSGTQYF

D: TRBD1
size: NA
J: TRBJ2-1
V: TRBV28
DNA: TGTGCCAGCAGTCCCGGGACAGGGTTTTTTATGGCTTTTAGATCCCTAGGGTATGAGCAGTTCTTC
CDR3: CASSPGTGFFMAFRSLGYEQFF

D: NA
size: NA
J: TRBJ2-1
V: TRBV19
DNA: TGTGCCAGTAGTATGGTGGGGTCGCGCTCGGATGAGCAGTTCTTC
CDR3: CASSMVGSRSDEQFF

D: NA
size: NA
J: TRBJ1-2
V: TRBV20-1
DNA: TGCAGTGCAGCCAGTACCTATGGCTACACCTTC
CDR3: CSAASTYGYTF

D: NA
size: NA
J: TRBJ2-3
V: TRBV7-8
DNA: TGTGCCAGCAGCTTAAGACCCAGGGGAACAGATACGCAGTATTTT
CDR3: CASSLRPRGTDTQYF

D: NA
size: NA
J: TRBJ2-1
V: TRBV28
DNA: TGTGCCAGCAGTTTGGCCCCTGGCAATGAGCAGTTCTTC
CDR3: CASSLAPGNEQFF